The next 22 T cell receptor beta chains were all read from a single sample in a study of blood T cell repertoires in COVID-19. The data were produced by immunoSEQ multiplex PCR, yet TCRdb's version contains in-frame clones alone and is incomplete. In the table there are nearly 350,000 clones, around 91% of which are singletons. The sequencing input was peripheral blood. These receptors came from a woman younger than 35 who had recovered from COVID-19.

A few counts support this clone. The genes are TRBV7-2 and TRBJ2-3, with 13 bases that match TRBD2. The V and J ends lost 1 base and 6 bases, in that order; junction bases with no gene match: 10. This CDR3 has 18 amino acids. Germline V lookup: CDR1 SGHTA, CDR2 FQGNSA. The CDR3 bases are TGTGCCAGCAGCTTAGGATCGGGACTAGCGGGAACCTCGGATACGCAGTATTTT. This encodes CASSLGSGLAGTSDTQYF.

This chain uses TRBV5-6 with TRBJ1-2, with 9 bases lining up with TRBD1. Per the germline V gene, CDR1 is SGHDT and CDR2 is YYEEEE. This CDR3 contains 14 residues. Germline trimming cut 5 bases from V and 8 bases from J; bases unmatched to any gene: 10. The CDR3 DNA follows: TGTGCCAGCAGTTTTGACGGGACAGGGATCGGCTACACCTTC. Amino acid sequence: CASSFDGTGIGYTF.

The V call is TRBV24-1, the J call TRBJ2-6; 12 bases line up with TRBD2. After removal of 11 bases from V and 1 base from J, the junction contained 11 bases not matched to a gene. The CDR3 is 18 amino acids. Germline lookup yields CDR1 KGHDR and CDR2 SFDVKD. The CDR3 reads CAIERTSGTQSGANVLTF. The DNA for the CDR3 is TGTGCCATTGAAAGGACTAGCGGGACCCAATCTGGGGCCAACGTCCTGACTTTC.

This chain's CDR3 is CASSSASGSYNEQFF. CDR3 nucleotides: TGTGCCAGCAGTTCGGCTAGCGGGAGCTACAATGAGCAGTTCTTC. V is TRBV7-2 and J is TRBJ2-1; 10 bases map to TRBD2. J was trimmed by 3 bases and V by 6 bases; bases with no gene match: 5. Looked up from germline, CDR1 is SGHTA and CDR2 is FQGNSA. This CDR3 has 15 amino acids.

The chain couples TRBV4-1 to TRBJ1-1; D call uncertain. V shed 1 base and J shed 5 bases, with 11 bases lying between them. The CDR3 consists of 14 residues. Germline CDR1 MGHRA, CDR2 YSYEKL. The CDR3 protein is CASSQGAGETEAFF. DNA for the CDR3: TGCGCCAGCAGCCAAGGGGCGGGAGAGACTGAAGCTTTCTTT.

The rearrangement uses TRBV2 and TRBJ1-2, with D perhaps matching TRBD1 (5 bases). Germline CDR1 reads SNHLY; CDR2 reads FYNNEI. V was clipped by 3 bases and J by 0 bases, with 11 bases between them. The length of the CDR3 is 15 residues. The CDR3 is CASSEYGTANYGYTF. Written as DNA, the CDR3 is TGTGCCAGCAGTGAGTACGGGACTGCTAACTATGGCTACACCTTC.

The chain combines TRBV3-1 (or the pseudogene TRBV3-2) with TRBJ2-7, with 12 bases that match TRBD1. V lost 0 bases and J lost 3; bases outside the gene matches: 9. CDR3 size: 18 residues. CDR1 and CDR2 (germline): LGHDT, YNNKEL (reference sequence). The CDR3 sequence: CASSQDVEGQGAYYEQYV. The CDR3 DNA sequence: TGTGCCAGCAGCCAAGACGTCGAGGGACAGGGGGCCTACTACGAGCAGTACGTC.

The rearrangement links TRBV6-7 to TRBJ1-6; D might be TRBD1 (5 bases). TRBV6-7 is treated as an ORF (open reading frame) with a function not yet certain. Trimming pared 7 bases from V and 10 bases from J, leaving 17 bases between. CDR3 length: 14 amino acids. CDR3 sequence reads: CASIRQKLGSPLHF. CDR3 DNA sequence: TGTGCCAGCATTAGACAGAAGTTGGGATCACCCCTCCACTTT.

This chain joins TRBV24-1 and TRBJ2-7, with 8 bases aligning to TRBD2. V shed 6 bases, J shed 4 bases, and the junction held 7 bases outside the gene matches. The germline V gene encodes CDR1 KGHDR and CDR2 SFDVKD. CDR3 length equals 14 residues. The CDR3 loop reads CATSSRPGGYEQYV. The CDR3 region has the DNA TGTGCCACCAGTTCAAGGCCGGGGGGGTACGAGCAGTACGTC.

CDR3 sequence reads: CASSLQAAWDRGIKGYTF. The CDR3 DNA reads TGTGCCAGCAGTTTACAAGCCGCCTGGGACAGGGGTATTAAGGGCTACACCTTC. The rearrangement uses TRBV28 and TRBJ1-2, with 10 bases aligning to TRBD1. The V gene end was trimmed by 2 bases and the J gene end by 8 bases; junction bases not matched to a gene: 17. Germline V gene lookup returns CDR1 MDHEN and CDR2 SYDVKM. The CDR3 is 18 residues long.

The chain has TRBV28 and TRBJ2-2; the match to TRBD2 covers 11 bases. CDR1 and CDR2 from the germline V gene are MDHEN and SYDVKM. The V segment lost 8 bases and the J segment 6 bases; nucleotides outside the gene matches: 5. The CDR3 contains 14 residues. The DNA for the CDR3 is TGTGCCAGCGGTACTAGCGGGAGCTCCGGGGAGCTGTTTTTT. It yields the protein CASGTSGSSGELFF.

J is TRBJ1-2 and V is TRBV5-6, with a possible D match to TRBD1 (5 bases). Germline assignment: CDR1 SGHDT and CDR2 YYEEEE. Trimming left V 5 bases short and J 4 bases short, with 12 bases between. The CDR3 length is 13 residues. The CDR3 is CASSLGTLYGYTF. In DNA form, the CDR3 reads TGTGCCAGCAGTCTCGGGACTCTCTATGGCTACACCTTC.

CDR3 region: CASRGEHNEKLFF. For the CDR3, the DNA is TGTGCCAGCCGCGGTGAGCATAATGAAAAACTGTTTTTT. This chain connects TRBV2 to TRBJ1-4; D ambiguous. CDR3 length equals 13 residues. Germline values: CDR1 SNHLY, CDR2 FYNNEI. Trimming took off 8 bases at V and 4 bases at J, with 11 bases between the two ends. The full variable domain, rest sourced from reference TRBV2 and TRBJ1-4, is EPEVTQTPSHQVTQMGQEVILRCVPISNHLYFYWYRQILGQKVEFLVSFYNNEISEKSEIFDDQFSVERPDGSNFTLKIRSTKLEDSAMYFCASRGEHNEKLFFGSGTQLSVL.

The chain joins TRBV19 to TRBJ1-6, with 8 bases lining up with TRBD1. CDR1 LNHDA and CDR2 SQIVND come from the germline V gene (reference sequence). The CDR3 consists of 13 residues. The V gene end was trimmed by 8 bases and the J gene end by 10 bases; junction bases not matched to a gene: 7. CDR3 nucleotide sequence: TGTGCCAGTGCGAACAGGGGGGGCTCACCCCTCCACTTT. Amino acids: CASANRGGSPLHF.

V and J are TRBV6-1 and TRBJ1-5; D gene ambiguous. V lost 1 base, J lost 7 bases, and 11 bases lay in between. CDR3 length: 14 residues. Germline CDR1 MNHNS, CDR2 SASEGT. CDR3 protein: CASSEERAGQPQHF. The CDR3 DNA is TGTGCCAGCAGTGAAGAGAGGGCCGGACAGCCCCAGCATTTT.

This clone has only a few counts. This chain joins TRBV27 and TRBJ2-3, with 9 positions matching TRBD2. Losses at the gene ends were 4 bases for V and 0 bases for J; bases not matched to a gene: 8. Per the germline V gene, CDR1 is MNHEY and CDR2 is SMNVEV (reference sequence). The CDR3 runs to 17 residues. In nucleotides, the CDR3 is TGTGCCAGCAGTTCCACCGCGGCGGGAGGGAGCACAGATACGCAGTATTTT. As protein: CASSSTAAGGSTDTQYF.

The J gene is TRBJ1-2, the V gene TRBV12-3 or TRBV12-4; TRBD1 matches 8 bases. The CDR3 totals 12 residues. Germline trimming cut 6 bases from V and 8 bases from J; bases unmatched to any gene: 5. This CDR3 is CASRRDRQGYTF. The CDR3 bases are TGTGCCAGCAGGCGGGACAGGCAAGGCTACACCTTC.

The table lists this clone with a few counts. This rearrangement joins TRBV7-8 to TRBJ1-1, with D perhaps TRBD1 (6 bases). V shed 5 bases and J shed 5 bases, with 12 bases lying between them. CDR1 is SGHVS and CDR2 is FQNEAQ in the germline V gene. The CDR3 has 13 amino acids. The CDR3 coding sequence is TGTGCCAGCAGCGGAGGACAGAAAACTGAAGCTTTCTTT. Its protein is CASSGGQKTEAFF.

The chain joins TRBV2 to TRBJ1-1; 10 bases line up with TRBD1. CDR3 length: 14 amino acids. Per germline, CDR1 SNHLY and CDR2 FYNNEI. Unmatched junction bases numbered 1, after V lost 4 bases and J lost 2 bases. CDR3 in DNA: TGTGCCAGCAGTGGGGACAGGGGAAACACTGAAGCTTTCTTT. Protein sequence: CASSGDRGNTEAFF.

The chain couples TRBV30 to TRBJ2-1; no clear D. V was pared by 2 bases and J by 7 bases, with 6 bases between. From germline, CDR1 is GTSNPN and CDR2 SVGIG (reference sequence). The CDR3 length is 11 residues. In nucleotides, the CDR3 is TGTGCCTGGAGTTATTTGAATGAGCAGTTCTTC. This codes for CAWSYLNEQFF.

This rearrangement joins TRBV7-2 to TRBJ2-7; D is perhaps TRBD1 (6 bases). This CDR3 spans 13 amino acids. Germline V gene lookup returns CDR1 SGHTA and CDR2 FQGNSA. V was shortened by 2 bases and J by 7 bases, with 12 bases between the two germline ends. CDR3 DNA: TGTGCCAGCAGCTTATGGGGGCCGGGGGAGCAGTACGTC. It yields the protein CASSLWGPGEQYV.

The CDR3 spells CASSFSASVLNEQFF. In DNA, the CDR3 is TGTGCCAGCAGCTTTAGCGCGTCGGTACTCAATGAGCAGTTCTTC. The chain employs TRBV11-3 and TRBJ2-1; perhaps TRBD2 as D (5 bases). The germline V gene encodes CDR1 SGHNT and CDR2 YENEEA. V was shortened by 3 bases and J by 6 bases, with 15 bases between the two germline ends. The CDR3 contains 15 residues.